This T cell receptor (beta chain) was identified in a study of CD8 T cells in ankylosing spondylitis. Findings and limits, study-wide: Researchers report that disease-linked clones proved CD8+ and relatively rare in peripheral blood. Disease-linked clones reportedly concentrated significantly in matched ankylosing spondylitis synovial fluid.

This clonotype has ten or more counts. No antigen is known for it. TCRdb used MiXCR to reprocess the 5' RACE reads, holding one entry per CDR3 protein. The sample records more than 250,000 distinct CDR3 sequences, around 10% being singletons. This CDR3 is 14 amino acids long. V gave up 0 bases and J gave up 9 bases, with 13 bases separating them. CDR1 SGHKS and CDR2 YYEKEE come from the germline V gene (reference sequence). The chain carries TRBV5-5 and TRBJ2-1; unclear D gene. This TCR was recovered from a female donor with ankylosing spondylitis or in good health (not recorded which). The sample comprised blood, either unsorted or a sorted T cell fraction (not recorded which). The CDR3 nucleotides are TGTGCCAGCAGCTTGGACGGTGGAACTTTTGAGCAGTTCTTC. This translates into CASSLDGGTFEQFF.